This TCR beta chain came from a study of T cell changes during pregnancy in multiple sclerosis. The table came from immunoSEQ multiplex PCR; TCRdb's copy has only in-frame clones and leaves some out. The table records roughly 30,000 clones, 89% of them present only once. This receptor was identified in a female donor with multiple sclerosis, enrolled in a pregnancy study. The sample in question was CD8+ T cells from peripheral blood mononuclear cells, obtained in the first trimester of pregnancy.

In DNA, the CDR3 is TGTGCCAGCAGCTCTGCCCCGATCTGGGAGGGAGACATTCAGTACTTC. It codes for CASSSAPIWEGDIQYF. This sequence joins TRBV5-6 and TRBJ2-4; the match to TRBD2 covers 7 bases. This CDR3 contains 16 residues. CDR1 SGHDT and CDR2 YYEEEE come from the germline V gene. Losses at the gene ends were 3 bases for V and 8 bases for J; bases not matched to a gene: 14.